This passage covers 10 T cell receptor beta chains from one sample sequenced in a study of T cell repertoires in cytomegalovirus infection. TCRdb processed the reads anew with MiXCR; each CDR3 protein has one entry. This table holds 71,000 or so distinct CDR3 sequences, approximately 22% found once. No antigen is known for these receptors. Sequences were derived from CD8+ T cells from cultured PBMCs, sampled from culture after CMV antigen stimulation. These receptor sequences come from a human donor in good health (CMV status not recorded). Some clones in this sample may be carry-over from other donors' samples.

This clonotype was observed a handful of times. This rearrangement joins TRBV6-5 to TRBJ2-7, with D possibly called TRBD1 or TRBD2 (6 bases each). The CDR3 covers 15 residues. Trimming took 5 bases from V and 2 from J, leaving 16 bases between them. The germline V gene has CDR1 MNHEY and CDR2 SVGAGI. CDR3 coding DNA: TGTGCCAGCAGTGGCGGGACACACAATCCCTACGAGCAGTACTTC. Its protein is CASSGGTHNPYEQYF.

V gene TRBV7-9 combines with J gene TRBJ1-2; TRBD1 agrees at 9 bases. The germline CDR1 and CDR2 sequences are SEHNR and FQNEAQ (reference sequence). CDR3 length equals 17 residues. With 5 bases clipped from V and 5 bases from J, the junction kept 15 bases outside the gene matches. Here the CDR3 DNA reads TGTGCCAGCAGCCGAAAATCATTAGGGACAGGGTATTATGGCTACACCTTC. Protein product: CASSRKSLGTGYYGYTF.

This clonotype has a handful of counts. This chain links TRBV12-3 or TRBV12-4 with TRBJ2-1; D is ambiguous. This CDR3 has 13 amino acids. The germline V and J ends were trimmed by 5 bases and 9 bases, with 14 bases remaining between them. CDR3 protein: CASSDPSSSEQFF. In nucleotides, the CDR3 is TGTGCCAGCAGTGACCCTAGTTCCAGTGAGCAGTTCTTC.

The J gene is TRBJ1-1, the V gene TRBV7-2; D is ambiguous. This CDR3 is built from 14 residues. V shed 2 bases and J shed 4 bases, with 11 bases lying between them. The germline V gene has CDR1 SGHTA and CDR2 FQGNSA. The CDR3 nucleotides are TGTGCCAGCAGCTTAAATTTAGGACGCACTGAAGCTTTCTTT. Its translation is CASSLNLGRTEAFF.

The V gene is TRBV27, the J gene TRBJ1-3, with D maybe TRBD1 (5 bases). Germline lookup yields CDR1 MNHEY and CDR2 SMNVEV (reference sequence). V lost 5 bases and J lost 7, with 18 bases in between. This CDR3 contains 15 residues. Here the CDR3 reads CASSQTGLVGNTIYF. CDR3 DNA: TGTGCCAGCAGTCAAACAGGTCTGGTAGGGAACACCATATATTTT.

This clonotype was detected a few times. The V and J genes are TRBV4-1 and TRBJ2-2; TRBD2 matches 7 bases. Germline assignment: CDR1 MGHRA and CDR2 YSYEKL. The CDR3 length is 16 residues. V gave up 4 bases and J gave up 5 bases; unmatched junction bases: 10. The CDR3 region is CASSLQSLGGTGELFF. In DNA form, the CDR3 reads TGCGCCAGCAGCCTCCAATCTCTGGGGGGGACCGGGGAGCTGTTTTTT.

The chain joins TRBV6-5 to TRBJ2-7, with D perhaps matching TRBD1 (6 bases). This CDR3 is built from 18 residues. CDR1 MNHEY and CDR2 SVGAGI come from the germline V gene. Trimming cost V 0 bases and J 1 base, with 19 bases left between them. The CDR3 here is CASSYSSGRDTFSYEQYF. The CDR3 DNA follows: TGTGCCAGCAGTTACTCGAGTGGCCGGGACACATTTTCCTACGAGCAGTACTTC.

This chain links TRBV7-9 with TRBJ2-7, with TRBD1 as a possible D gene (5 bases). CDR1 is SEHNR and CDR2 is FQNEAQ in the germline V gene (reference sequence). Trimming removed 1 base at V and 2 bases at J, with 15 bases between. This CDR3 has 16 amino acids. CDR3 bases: TGTGCCAGCAGCTTAGACGTCCGGACACGGGCCTACGAGCAGTACTTC. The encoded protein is CASSLDVRTRAYEQYF. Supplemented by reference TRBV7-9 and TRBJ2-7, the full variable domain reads DTGVSQNPRHKITKRGQNVTFRCDPISEHNRLYWYRQTLGQGPEFLTYFQNEAQLEKSRLLSDRFSAERPKGSFSTLEIQRTEQGDSAMYLCASSLDVRTRAYEQYFGPGTRLTVT.

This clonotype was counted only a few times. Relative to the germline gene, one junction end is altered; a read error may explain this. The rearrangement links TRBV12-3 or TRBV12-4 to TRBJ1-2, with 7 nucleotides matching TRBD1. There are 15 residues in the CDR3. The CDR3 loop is CASSLAGGSNYGYTF. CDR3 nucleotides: TGTGCCAGCAGTCTAGCAGGGGGATCTAACTATGGCTACACCTTC.

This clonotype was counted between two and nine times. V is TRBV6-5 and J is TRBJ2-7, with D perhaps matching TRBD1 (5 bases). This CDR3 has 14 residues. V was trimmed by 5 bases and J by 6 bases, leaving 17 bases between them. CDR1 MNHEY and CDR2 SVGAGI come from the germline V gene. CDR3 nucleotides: TGTGCCAGCAGTCTGCAGGGTCCCTTTAGCGAGCAGTACTTC. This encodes CASSLQGPFSEQYF.